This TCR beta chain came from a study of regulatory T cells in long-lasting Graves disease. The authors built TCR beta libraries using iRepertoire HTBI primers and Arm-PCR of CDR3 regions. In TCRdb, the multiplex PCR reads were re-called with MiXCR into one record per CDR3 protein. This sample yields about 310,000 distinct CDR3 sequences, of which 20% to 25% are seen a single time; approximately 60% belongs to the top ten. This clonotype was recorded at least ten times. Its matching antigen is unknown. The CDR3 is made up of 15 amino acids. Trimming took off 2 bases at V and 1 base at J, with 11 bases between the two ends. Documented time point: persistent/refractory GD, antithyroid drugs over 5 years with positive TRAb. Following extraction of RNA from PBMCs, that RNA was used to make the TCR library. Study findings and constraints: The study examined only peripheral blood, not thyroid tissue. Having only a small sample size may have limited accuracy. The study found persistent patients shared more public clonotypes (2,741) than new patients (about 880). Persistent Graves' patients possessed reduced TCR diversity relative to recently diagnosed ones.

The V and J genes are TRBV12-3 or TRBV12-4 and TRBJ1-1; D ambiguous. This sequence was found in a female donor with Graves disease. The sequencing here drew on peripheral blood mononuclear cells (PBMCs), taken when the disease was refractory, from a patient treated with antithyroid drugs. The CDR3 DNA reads TGTGCCAGCAGTTTAAACTCTCTTCCGAACACTGAAGCTTTCTTT. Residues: CASSLNSLPNTEAFF.